This note documents a single TCR beta chain sequence. Its specificity is unknown. Sorted-subset replicate PCRs used around 0.2 ug DNA, about 30,000 T cell genomes. Method: immunoSEQ multiplex PCR; TCRdb's copy keeps in-frame clones and lacks some. This repertoire shows fewer than 1 million clones, roughly 96% found once; its top ten account for about 0.25%. The record originates from a study of shared clonotypes between healthy human individuals. Overall study context: Per donor, three plates held CD4 naive cells, three held CD4 memory, two held CD8 naive and one held CD8 memory. Findings of the study overall: Non-shared clonotypes showed lower generation probabilities than clonotypes common to all four donors. Sample collection involved blood only; tissue repertoires are likely different.

The naive CD8 subset, CD45RO-negative cells positively selected for CCR7, excluded terminally differentiated effector memory CD45RA+ cells. Sample: naive CD8+ T cells sorted from blood. The TCR sequence derives from a man younger than 40 in good health.

The CDR3 sequence: CASSLQGGANVLTF. DNA of the CDR3: TGTGCCAGCAGTTTACAGGGGGGGGCCAACGTCCTGACTTTC. V gene TRBV27 combines with J gene TRBJ2-6; possibly TRBD1 for D (6 bases). This CDR3 comprises 14 residues. Germline CDR1 reads MNHEY; CDR2 reads SMNVEV (reference sequence). V lost 2 bases and J lost 4, with 6 bases in between.